This TCR beta chain was observed in a study of blood T cell repertoires in COVID-19. Study at large: Spain, Italy and the United States supplied samples that represented acute and convalescent COVID-19. T cells, B-cell-depleted T cells, or PBMCs supplied cDNA or gDNA.

With V trimmed by 4 bases and J by 6 bases, 11 bases remained unmatched. Germline V lookup: CDR1 SGHDN, CDR2 FVKESK. The CDR3 contains 16 residues. Original processing notes: Amplification with reference gene primers provided the estimates of nucleated cell counts. Only in-frame clones appear in the TCRdb table, and some are missing; sequencing was by immunoSEQ multiplex PCR. That table gives V, J and clone size, and the DNA gave D and trimming. The sample carries around 220,000 clones, about 90% recorded once. The specimen sequenced was peripheral blood. This TCR was sampled from a man aged 40-49 years with active or convalescent COVID-19. The chain joins TRBV14 to TRBJ2-3; 9 nucleotides line up with TRBD2. CDR3 region: CASSLGAGGPGDTQYF. In nucleotides, the CDR3 is TGTGCCAGCAGCCTTGGGGCGGGAGGGCCTGGTGATACGCAGTATTTT.